Below, one T cell receptor (beta chain) is given with its context. Germline assignment: CDR1 KGHSH and CDR2 LQKENI. J gave up 1 base and V 6 bases, and 7 bases lay outside the gene matches. This CDR3 contains 15 residues. This sample stems from a study of blood T cell repertoires in COVID-19. Clones were sequenced by immunoSEQ multiplex PCR, and TCRdb holds only the in-frame ones, with some missing. The sample holds over 200,000 clones; 87% are singletons and the top ten take 11%. Symptom resolution, clearance, or two negative PCRs marked donors in Cohort 3 as recovered. The rearrangement uses TRBV18 and TRBJ1-1; TRBD1 aligns across 8 bases. Source material: PBMCs or T cells enriched from blood (not recorded which). The TCR sequence derives from a man between 25 and 39 years old who had recovered from COVID-19. The CDR3 sequence is CASSLIGQGNTEAFF. The CDR3 DNA reads TGTGCCAGCTCCCTCATCGGACAGGGGAACACTGAAGCTTTCTTT. The full variable domain, its missing parts supplied by reference TRBV18 and TRBJ1-1, is NAGVMQNPRHLVRRRGQEARLRCSPMKGHSHVYWYRQLPEEGLKFMVYLQKENIIDESGMPKERFSAEFPKEGPSILRIQQVVRGDSAAYFCASSLIGQGNTEAFFGQGTRLTVV.